This T cell receptor (beta chain) was sequenced during a study of T cells after yellow fever vaccination. V trimming: 6 bases; J trimming: 2 bases; junction bases outside the gene matches: 21. Germline values: CDR1 SGHAT, CDR2 FQNNGV. This CDR3 has 21 amino acids. Each CDR3 protein is one row after TCRdb ran MiXCR on the 5' RACE reads. The sample records 450,000 to 650,000 distinct CDR3 sequences, about 13% being singletons. Study-wide points: A faster peak, day 5 versus 15, was reached by the weaker secondary response.

In regard to this clonotype: Its cognate antigen is unknown.

The sequenced sample was PBMCs, obtained on the day of the yellow fever booster vaccination. The receptor was derived from a man aged 25-45 years who received the YFV17D yellow fever vaccine. The rearrangement links TRBV11-2 to TRBJ2-7, with TRBD2 matching 14 bases. CDR3 protein: CASSSLFRGTSGSIPTYEQYF. The CDR3 DNA follows: TGTGCCAGCAGTTCTCTCTTCCGCGGGACTAGCGGGAGTATCCCCACCTACGAGCAGTACTTC.